This T cell receptor (beta chain) was captured by sequencing in a study of blood T cell repertoires in COVID-19. V lost 3 bases and J lost 5; bases outside the gene matches: 8. CDR3 length: 16 amino acids. CDR1 and CDR2 (germline): KGHDR, SFDVKD. Authors' processing steps: Counts of nucleated cells, estimated from reference gene primer amplification, were obtained. Sequencing was performed with immunoSEQ multiplex PCR; in TCRdb, only in-frame clones are kept and a portion is missing. D and trimming come from the DNA, and the V and J calls and clone size come from that table. The repertoire holds some 240,000 clones, with approximately 79% as singletons.

Sequenced: PBMCs or T cells enriched from blood (not recorded which). This chain connects TRBV24-1 to TRBJ2-5; TRBD1 matches at 10 bases. The sequence was collected from a man younger than 45 with acute COVID-19. In DNA, the CDR3 is TGTGCCACCAGTGATCCCGGGACAGGGGCCGGGGAGACCCAGTACTTC. Translating it yields CATSDPGTGAGETQYF.